The sequence of this T cell receptor beta chain was determined in a study of T cells after yellow fever vaccination. General observations from the study: By day 5 rather than day 15, the secondary response had peaked, though it was weaker. Booster sampling recovered most clones from primary vaccination (around 96% CD4, around 88% CD8).

This clonotype was recorded a few times. Its antigen is unknown. CDR1 and CDR2 from the germline V gene are SGHTA and FQGNSA. The CDR3 length is 14 residues. V lost 2 bases and J lost 11, with 16 bases in between. A universal primer site and UMIs were added as TCR cDNA was made by 5'RACE template switching. MiXCR, run by TCRdb on the 5' RACE reads, gives a single entry per CDR3 protein. This sample yields about 350,000 distinct CDR3 sequences, of which about 8.3% are seen a single time; about 16% belongs to the top ten. The rearrangement joins TRBV7-2 to TRBJ1-3; the D gene is possibly TRBD1 (5 bases). Here the sequenced sample was PBMCs, taken approximately 47 days after the first yellow fever vaccination. The origin of this receptor is a man aged 18 to 29 who received the YFV17D yellow fever vaccine. The CDR3 region is CASSLNAGSKPIYF. The CDR3 DNA reads TGTGCCAGCAGCTTAAATGCAGGGTCCAAACCCATATATTTT.